This T cell receptor beta chain was recorded in a study of human T cells and chemical hapten exposure. Overall study results and limits: Donor immune responses may differ from healthy people's, since all donors had alopecia.

Noted time point: patch test 2, 6 weeks after DPC sensitization. Treatment reported: therapeutic diphenylcyclopropenone sensitization with weekly scalp DPC. Using its own MiXCR run on the RACE reads, TCRdb lists one record per CDR3 protein. The table records roughly 94,000 distinct CDR3 sequences, about 9.3% of them present only once. Germline loops: CDR1 MDHEN, CDR2 SYDVKM. With 8 bases clipped from V and 1 base from J, the junction kept 3 bases outside the gene matches. The CDR3 is 13 residues long. Comment on this clonotype: No antigen is known for it.

The chain couples TRBV28 to TRBJ2-7, with 9 bases identical to TRBD2. This receptor was obtained from a woman in her thirties or forties with alopecia areata. Some clones in this sample may be carry-over from other donors' samples. Sequenced here: whole blood, sampled in connection with sensitization to the hapten diphenylcyclopropenone (DPC). CDR3 coding DNA: TGTGCCAGCGAAAGCGGGGGGTCCTACGAGCAGTACTTC. This encodes CASESGGSYEQYF.